This TCR beta chain derives from a study of blood T cell repertoires in COVID-19. As for the study in general: From T cells, B-cell-depleted T cells, or PBMCs came the material, which was cDNA or gDNA.

V was clipped by 1 base and J by 7 bases; unmatched bases: 10. The CDR3 consists of 16 residues. In germline, CDR1 is SGHAT, CDR2 FQNNGV. Enrollees, roughly 18 to 90 years old, lived in 25 or so US areas. Assignments of participants to cohorts depended upon their own reported clinical history. This clone came up a few times. In the original processing: Amplification from reference gene primers served as the basis for estimated nucleated cell counts. Clones were read by immunoSEQ multiplex PCR, and TCRdb kept only the in-frame ones, dropping some. V, J and clone size were drawn from that table, and D and trimming were deduced from the DNA. The sample includes about 220,000 clones, about 86% of them seen just once.

The genes are TRBV11-2 and TRBJ1-1; 9 bases fit TRBD1. Input material: PBMCs or T cells enriched from blood (not recorded which). The sequence was collected from a woman aged 50 to 60 with acute COVID-19. CDR3 DNA: TGTGCCAGCAGCTTAGTACGTGGACAGGGGTATGGTGAAGCTTTCTTT. The encoded protein is CASSLVRGQGYGEAFF.